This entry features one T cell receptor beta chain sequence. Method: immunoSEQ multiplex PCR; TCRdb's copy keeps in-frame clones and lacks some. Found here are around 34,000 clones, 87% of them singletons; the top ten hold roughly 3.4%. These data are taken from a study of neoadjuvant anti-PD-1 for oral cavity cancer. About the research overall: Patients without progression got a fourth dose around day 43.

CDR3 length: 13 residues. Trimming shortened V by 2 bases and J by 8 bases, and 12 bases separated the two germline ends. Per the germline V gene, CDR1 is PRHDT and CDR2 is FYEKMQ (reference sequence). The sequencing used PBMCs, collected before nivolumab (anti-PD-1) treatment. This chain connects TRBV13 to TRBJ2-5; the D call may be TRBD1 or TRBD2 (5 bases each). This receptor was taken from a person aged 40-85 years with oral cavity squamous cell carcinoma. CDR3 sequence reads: CASSLRGERTQYF. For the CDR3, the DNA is TGTGCCAGCAGCTTACGAGGGGAACGTACCCAGTACTTC. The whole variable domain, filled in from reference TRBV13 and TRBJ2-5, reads AAGVIQSPRHLIKEKRETATLKCYPIPRHDTVYWYQQGPGQDPQFLISFYEKMQSDKGSIPDRFSAQQFSDYHSELNMSSLELGDSALYFCASSLRGERTQYFGPGTRLLVL.